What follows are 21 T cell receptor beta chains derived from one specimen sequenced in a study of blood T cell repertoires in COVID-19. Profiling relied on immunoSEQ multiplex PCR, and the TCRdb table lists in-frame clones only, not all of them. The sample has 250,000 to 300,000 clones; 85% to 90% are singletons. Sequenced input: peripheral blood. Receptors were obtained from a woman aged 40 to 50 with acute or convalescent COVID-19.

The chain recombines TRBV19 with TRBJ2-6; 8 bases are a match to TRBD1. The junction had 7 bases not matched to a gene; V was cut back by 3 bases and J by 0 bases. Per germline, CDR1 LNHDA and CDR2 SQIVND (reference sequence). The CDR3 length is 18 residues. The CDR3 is CASSIYLGTGSGANVLTF. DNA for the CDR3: TGTGCCAGTAGTATTTATCTTGGGACAGGCTCTGGGGCCAACGTCCTGACTTTC.

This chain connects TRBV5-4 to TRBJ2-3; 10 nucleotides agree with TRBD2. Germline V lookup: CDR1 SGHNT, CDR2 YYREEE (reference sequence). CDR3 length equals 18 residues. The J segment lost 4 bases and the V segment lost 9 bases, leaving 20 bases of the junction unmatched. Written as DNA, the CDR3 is TGTGCCACCCCCGGAGGTGCTAGCGGGGGCAGGTCGGCAGATACGCAGTATTTT. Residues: CATPGGASGGRSADTQYF.

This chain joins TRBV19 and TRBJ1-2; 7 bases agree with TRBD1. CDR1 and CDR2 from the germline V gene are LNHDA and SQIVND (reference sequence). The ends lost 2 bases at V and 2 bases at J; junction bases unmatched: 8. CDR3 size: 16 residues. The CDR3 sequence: CASSIMGQLNNYGYTF. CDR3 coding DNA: TGTGCCAGTAGTATAATGGGACAGTTGAACAACTATGGCTACACCTTC.

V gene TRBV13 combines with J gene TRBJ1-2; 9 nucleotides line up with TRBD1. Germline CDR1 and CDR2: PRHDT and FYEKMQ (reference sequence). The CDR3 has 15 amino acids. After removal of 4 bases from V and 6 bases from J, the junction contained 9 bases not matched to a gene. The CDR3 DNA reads TGTGCCAGCAGCTCGCCTCGGACAGGGGCGAATGGCTACACCTTC. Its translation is CASSSPRTGANGYTF.

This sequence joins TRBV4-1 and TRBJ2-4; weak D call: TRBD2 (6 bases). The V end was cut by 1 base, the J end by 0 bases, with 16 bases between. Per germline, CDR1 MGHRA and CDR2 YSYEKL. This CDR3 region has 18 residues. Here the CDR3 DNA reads TGCGCCAGCAGCCAAGGGGCGGCGCGGGGTCTAGCCAAAAACATTCAGTACTTC. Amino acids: CASSQGAARGLAKNIQYF.

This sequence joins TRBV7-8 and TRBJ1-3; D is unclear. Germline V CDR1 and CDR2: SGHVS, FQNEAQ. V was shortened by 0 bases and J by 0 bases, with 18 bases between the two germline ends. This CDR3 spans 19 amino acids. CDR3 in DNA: TGTGCCAGCAGCTTAGCGCTATCCCGGTCCGGTTTCTCTGGAAACACCATATATTTT. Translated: CASSLALSRSGFSGNTIYF.

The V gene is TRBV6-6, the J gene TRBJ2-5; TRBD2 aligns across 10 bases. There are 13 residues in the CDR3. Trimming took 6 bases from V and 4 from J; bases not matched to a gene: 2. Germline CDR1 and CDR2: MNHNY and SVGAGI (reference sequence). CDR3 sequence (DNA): TGTGCCAGCAGGCTAGCGGGGGCAGAGACCCAGTACTTC. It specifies CASRLAGAETQYF.

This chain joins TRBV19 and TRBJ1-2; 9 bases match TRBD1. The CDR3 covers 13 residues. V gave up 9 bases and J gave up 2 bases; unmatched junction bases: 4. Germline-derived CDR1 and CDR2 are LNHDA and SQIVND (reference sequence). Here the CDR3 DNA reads TGTGCCAGCCGGGACAGGGACAACTATGGCTACACCTTC. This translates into CASRDRDNYGYTF.

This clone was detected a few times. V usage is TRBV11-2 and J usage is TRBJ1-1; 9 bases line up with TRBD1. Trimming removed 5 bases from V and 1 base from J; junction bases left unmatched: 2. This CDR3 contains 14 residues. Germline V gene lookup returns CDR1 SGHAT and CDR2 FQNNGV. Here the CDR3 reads CASSRGQGNTEAFF. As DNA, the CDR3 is TGTGCCAGCAGCCGGGGACAGGGGAACACTGAAGCTTTCTTT.

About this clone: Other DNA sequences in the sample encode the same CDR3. The CDR3 loop reads CASSFHRGNTGELFF. In nucleotides, the CDR3 is TGCGCCAGCAGCTTTCACAGGGGGAACACCGGGGAGCTGTTTTTT. The rearrangement joins TRBV5-1 to TRBJ2-2, with 7 bases identical to TRBD1. Unmatched junction bases numbered 2, after V lost 2 bases and J lost 1 base. The length of the CDR3 is 15 residues. Germline V gene lookup returns CDR1 SGHRS and CDR2 YFSETQ. Variable domain in full (rest from reference TRBV5-1 and TRBJ2-2): KAGVTQTPRYLIKTRGQQVTLSCSPISGHRSVSWYQQTPGQGLQFLFEYFSETQRNKGNFPGRFSGRQFSNSRSEMNVSTLELGDSALYLCASSFHRGNTGELFFGEGSRLTVL.

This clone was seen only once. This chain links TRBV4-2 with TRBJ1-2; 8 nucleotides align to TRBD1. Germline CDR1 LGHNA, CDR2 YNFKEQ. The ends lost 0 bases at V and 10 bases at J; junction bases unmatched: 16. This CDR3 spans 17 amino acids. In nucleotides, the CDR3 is TGTGCCAGCAGCCAAGAAGCACGGACAGGGTGGGGATCTGACTACACCTTC. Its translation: CASSQEARTGWGSDYTF.

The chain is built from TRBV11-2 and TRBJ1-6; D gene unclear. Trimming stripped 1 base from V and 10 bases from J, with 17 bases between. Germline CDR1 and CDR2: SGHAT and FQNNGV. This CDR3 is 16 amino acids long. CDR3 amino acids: CASSLVAGGPLSPLHF. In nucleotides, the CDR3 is TGTGCCAGCAGCTTAGTGGCGGGTGGTCCCCTGTCACCCCTCCACTTT.

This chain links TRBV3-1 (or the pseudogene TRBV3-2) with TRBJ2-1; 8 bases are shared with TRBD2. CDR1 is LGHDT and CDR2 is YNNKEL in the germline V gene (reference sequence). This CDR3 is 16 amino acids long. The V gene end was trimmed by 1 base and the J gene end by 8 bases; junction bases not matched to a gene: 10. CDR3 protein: CASSQVVSAGGHEQFF. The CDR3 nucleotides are TGTGCCAGCAGCCAAGTGGTCTCGGCGGGGGGCCATGAGCAGTTCTTC.

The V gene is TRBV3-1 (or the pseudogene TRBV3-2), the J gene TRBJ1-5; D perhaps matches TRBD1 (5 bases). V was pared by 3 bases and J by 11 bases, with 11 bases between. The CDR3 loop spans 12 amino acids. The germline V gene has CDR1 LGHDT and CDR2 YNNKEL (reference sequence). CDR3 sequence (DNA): TGTGCCAGCAGCCAGGGCCTAGGGGCCCAGCATTTT. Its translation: CASSQGLGAQHF.

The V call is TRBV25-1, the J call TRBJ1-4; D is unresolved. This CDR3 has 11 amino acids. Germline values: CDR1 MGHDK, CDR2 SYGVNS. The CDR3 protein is CASGGSGKLFF. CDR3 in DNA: TGTGCGAGCGGAGGTTCGGGAAAACTGTTTTTT.

The chain's CDR3 is CASSSRQDTEAFF. The CDR3 coding sequence is TGTGCCAGCAGCTCCAGACAGGACACTGAAGCTTTCTTT. The chain couples TRBV11-3 to TRBJ1-1; D might be TRBD1 (6 bases). The CDR3 is 13 residues long. Germline CDR1 and CDR2: SGHNT and YENEEA. Trimming stripped 4 bases from V and 3 bases from J, with 9 bases between. Full variable domain (missing parts from reference TRBV11-3 and TRBJ1-1): EAGVVQSPRYKIIEKKQPVAFWCNPISGHNTLYWYLQNLGQGPELLIRYENEEAVDDSQLPKDRFSAERLKGVDSTLKIQPAELGDSAVYLCASSSRQDTEAFFGQGTRLTVV.

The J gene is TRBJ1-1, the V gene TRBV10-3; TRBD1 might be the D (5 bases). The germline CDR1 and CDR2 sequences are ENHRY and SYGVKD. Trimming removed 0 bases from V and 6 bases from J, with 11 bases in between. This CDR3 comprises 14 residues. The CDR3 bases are TGTGCCATCAGTGAGTCGACCGGGGGATCTGAAGCTTTCTTT. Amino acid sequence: CAISESTGGSEAFF.

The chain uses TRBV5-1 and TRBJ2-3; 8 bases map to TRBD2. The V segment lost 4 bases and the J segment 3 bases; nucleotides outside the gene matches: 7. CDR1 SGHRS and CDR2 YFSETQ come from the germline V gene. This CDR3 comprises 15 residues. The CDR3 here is CASSPGGILTDTQYF. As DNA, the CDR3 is TGCGCCAGCAGCCCGGGAGGGATTCTGACAGATACGCAGTATTTT.

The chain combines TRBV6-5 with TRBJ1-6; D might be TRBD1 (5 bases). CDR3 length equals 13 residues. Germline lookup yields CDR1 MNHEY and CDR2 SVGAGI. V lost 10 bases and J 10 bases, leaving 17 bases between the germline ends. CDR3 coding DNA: TGTGCCACCTCCCGGGACGGGAGGTCACCCCTCCACTTT. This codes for CATSRDGRSPLHF.

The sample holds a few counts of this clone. CDR3 amino acids: CASSQDGWGFSAGELFF. The CDR3 nucleotides read TGCGCCAGCAGCCAAGATGGGTGGGGCTTTTCAGCCGGGGAGCTGTTTTTT. The rearrangement uses TRBV4-1 and TRBJ2-2; weak D call: TRBD1 (5 bases). V dropped 0 bases and J dropped 6 bases, with 17 bases sitting between them. CDR3 length: 17 amino acids. Germline CDR1 and CDR2: MGHRA and YSYEKL.

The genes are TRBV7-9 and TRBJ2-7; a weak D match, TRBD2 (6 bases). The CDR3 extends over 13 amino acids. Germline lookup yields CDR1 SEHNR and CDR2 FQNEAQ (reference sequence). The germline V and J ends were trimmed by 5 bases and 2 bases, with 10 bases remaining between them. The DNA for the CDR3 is TGTGCCAGCAGCGCGGGACGGACCTACGAGCAGTACGTC. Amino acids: CASSAGRTYEQYV.